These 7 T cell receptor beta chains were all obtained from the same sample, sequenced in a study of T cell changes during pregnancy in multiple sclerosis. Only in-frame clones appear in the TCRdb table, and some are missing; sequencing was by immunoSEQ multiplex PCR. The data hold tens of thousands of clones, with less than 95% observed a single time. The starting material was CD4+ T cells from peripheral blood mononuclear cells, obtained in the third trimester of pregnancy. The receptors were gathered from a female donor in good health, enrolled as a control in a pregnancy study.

In DNA form, the CDR3 reads TGTGCCATCAGTGACCAACGGACTAGCGGATACACAGATACGCAGTATTTT. This codes for CAISDQRTSGYTDTQYF. This chain connects TRBV10-3 to TRBJ2-3; 10 bases are shared with TRBD2. CDR1 ENHRY and CDR2 SYGVKD come from the germline V gene. This CDR3 comprises 17 residues. V shed 3 bases and J 2 bases; nucleotides not matched to a gene: 8.

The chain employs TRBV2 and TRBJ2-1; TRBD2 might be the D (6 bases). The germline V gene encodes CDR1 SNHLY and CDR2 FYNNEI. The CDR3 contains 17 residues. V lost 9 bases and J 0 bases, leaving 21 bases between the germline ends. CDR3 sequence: CASGSAGGANSYNEQFF. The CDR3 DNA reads TGTGCCAGTGGTTCCGCGGGCGGGGCTAACTCCTACAATGAGCAGTTCTTC.

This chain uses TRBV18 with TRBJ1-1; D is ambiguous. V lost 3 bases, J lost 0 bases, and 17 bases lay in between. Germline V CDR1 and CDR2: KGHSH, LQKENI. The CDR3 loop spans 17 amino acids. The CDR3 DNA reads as TGTGCCAGCTCACCTCTTTCAACATTCGCGGTGAACACTGAAGCTTTCTTT. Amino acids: CASSPLSTFAVNTEAFF. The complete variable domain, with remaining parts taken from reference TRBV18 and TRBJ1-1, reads NAGVMQNPRHLVRRRGQEARLRCSPMKGHSHVYWYRQLPEEGLKFMVYLQKENIIDESGMPKERFSAEFPKEGPSILRIQQVVRGDSAAYFCASSPLSTFAVNTEAFFGQGTRLTVV.

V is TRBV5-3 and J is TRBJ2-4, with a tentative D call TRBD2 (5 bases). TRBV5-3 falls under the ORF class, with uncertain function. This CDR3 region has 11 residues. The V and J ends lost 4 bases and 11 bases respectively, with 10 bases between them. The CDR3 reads CARSPTRFQYF. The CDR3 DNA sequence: TGTGCCAGAAGCCCTACTAGGTTTCAGTACTTC.

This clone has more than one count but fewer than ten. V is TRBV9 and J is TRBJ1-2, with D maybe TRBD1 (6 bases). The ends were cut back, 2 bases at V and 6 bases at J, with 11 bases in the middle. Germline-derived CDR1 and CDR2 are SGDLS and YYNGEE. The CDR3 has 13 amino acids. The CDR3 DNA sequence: TGTGCCAGCAGCGTGGGGGGGGCGGATGGCTACACCTTC. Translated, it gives CASSVGGADGYTF.

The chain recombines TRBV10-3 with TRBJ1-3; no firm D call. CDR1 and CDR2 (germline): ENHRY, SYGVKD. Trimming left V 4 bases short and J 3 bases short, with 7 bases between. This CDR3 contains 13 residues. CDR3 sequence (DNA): TGTGCCATCAGTGTAGCGAATGGAAACACCATATATTTT. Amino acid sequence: CAISVANGNTIYF.

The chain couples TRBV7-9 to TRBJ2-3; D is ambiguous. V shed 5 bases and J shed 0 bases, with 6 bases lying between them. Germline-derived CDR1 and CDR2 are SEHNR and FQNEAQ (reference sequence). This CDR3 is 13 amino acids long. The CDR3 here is CASSLSSTDTQYF. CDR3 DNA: TGTGCCAGCAGCCTCTCTAGCACAGATACGCAGTATTTT.